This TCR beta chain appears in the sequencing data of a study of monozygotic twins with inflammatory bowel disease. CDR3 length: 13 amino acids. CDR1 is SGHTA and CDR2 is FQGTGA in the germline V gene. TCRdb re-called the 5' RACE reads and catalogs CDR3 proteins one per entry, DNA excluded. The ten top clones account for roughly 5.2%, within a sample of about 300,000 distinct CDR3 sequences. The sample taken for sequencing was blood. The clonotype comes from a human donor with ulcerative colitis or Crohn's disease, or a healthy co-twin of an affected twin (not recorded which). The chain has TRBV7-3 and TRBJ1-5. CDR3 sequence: CASSFQVNQPQHF. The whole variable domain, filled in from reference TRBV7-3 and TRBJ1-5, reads GAGVSQTPSNKVTEKGKYVELRCDPISGHTALYWYRQSLGQGPEFLIYFQGTGAADDSGLPNDRFFAVRPEGSVSTLKIQRTERGDSAVYLCASSFQVNQPQHFGDGTRLSIL.